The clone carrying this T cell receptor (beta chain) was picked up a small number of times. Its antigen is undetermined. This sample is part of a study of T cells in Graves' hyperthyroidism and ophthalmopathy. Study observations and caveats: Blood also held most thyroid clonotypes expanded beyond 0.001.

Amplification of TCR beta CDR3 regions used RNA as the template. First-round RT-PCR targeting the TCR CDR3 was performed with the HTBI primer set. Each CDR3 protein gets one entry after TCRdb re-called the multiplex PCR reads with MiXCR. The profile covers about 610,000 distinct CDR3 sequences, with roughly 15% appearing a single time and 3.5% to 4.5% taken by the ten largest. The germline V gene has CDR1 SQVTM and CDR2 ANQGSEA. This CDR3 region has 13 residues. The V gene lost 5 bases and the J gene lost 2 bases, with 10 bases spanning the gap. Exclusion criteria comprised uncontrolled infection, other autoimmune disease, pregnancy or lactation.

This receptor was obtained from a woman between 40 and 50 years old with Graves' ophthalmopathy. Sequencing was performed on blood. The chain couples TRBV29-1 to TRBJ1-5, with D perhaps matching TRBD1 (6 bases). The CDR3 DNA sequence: TGCAGCGTTAGGCCAGGGGGCAATCAGCCCCAGCATTTT. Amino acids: CSVRPGGNQPQHF.